The 21 T cell receptor beta chains reported below all come from one sample, sequenced in a study of cytomegalovirus exposure and HLA in healthy donors. PCR used 60 Vbeta primers and 13 Jbeta primers. TCRdb keeps only in-frame clones here, not all; method: immunoSEQ multiplex PCR. The sample comprises roughly 100,000 clones, over 70% of which are singletons, and about 5.3% rests with the top ten. The sample consisted of PBMCs. The receptor set was obtained from a male donor in good health and CMV-seronegative.

On this clone itself: The same CDR3 is also encoded by other DNA sequences in this sample. This rearrangement joins TRBV30 to TRBJ1-5; 8 positions match TRBD1. V lost 3 bases, J lost 4 bases, and 5 bases stayed unmatched. CDR1 is GTSNPN, CDR2 SVGIG, per germline (reference sequence). CDR3 length equals 14 residues. The CDR3 sequence is CAWSANRGNQPQHF. Here the CDR3 DNA reads TGTGCCTGGAGCGCGAACAGGGGGAATCAGCCCCAGCATTTT.

The rearrangement joins TRBV9 to TRBJ2-7; TRBD1 matches 8 bases. Germline V gene lookup returns CDR1 SGDLS and CDR2 YYNGEE. Unmatched junction bases numbered 10, after V lost 0 bases and J lost 5 bases. The CDR3 runs to 16 residues. Written as DNA, the CDR3 is TGTGCCAGCAGCGTAGATCCCGGGACAGGAGGTCACGAGCAGTACTTC. Amino acid sequence: CASSVDPGTGGHEQYF.

Details on this clone: Other DNA variants within this sample encode the same CDR3. CDR3 DNA sequence: TGCGCCAGCAGCAGCGGGGGGCACAGAAACACTGAAGCTTTCTTT. Protein product: CASSSGGHRNTEAFF. The V call is TRBV5-1, the J call TRBJ1-1; perhaps TRBD1 as D (6 bases). The CDR3 loop spans 15 amino acids. The ends were cut back, 4 bases at V and 2 bases at J, with 15 bases in the middle. CDR1 is SGHRS and CDR2 is YFSETQ in the germline V gene.

This clone was recorded only once. This chain joins TRBV27 and TRBJ1-6; a possible D gene is TRBD1 (5 bases). Trimming pared 2 bases from V and 7 bases from J, leaving 9 bases between. Germline V gene sequence: CDR1 MNHEY, CDR2 SMNVEV (reference sequence). CDR3 size: 14 residues. DNA of the CDR3: TGTGCCAGCAGTTTAAACGGACAAAATTCACCCCTCCACTTT. Amino acids: CASSLNGQNSPLHF.

This clone came up a few times. The chain couples TRBV6-6 to TRBJ2-1, with D possibly being TRBD2 (5 bases). Germline V gene lookup returns CDR1 MNHNY and CDR2 SVGAGI (reference sequence). The CDR3 runs to 12 residues. Deletions cut 11 bases from V and 9 bases from J, with 17 bases between. The CDR3 DNA is TGTGCCGCTACCAAAGCTGCGGGTGAGCAGTTCTTC. As protein: CAATKAAGEQFF.

The gene calls are TRBV7-3 and TRBJ2-7; 9 bases fit TRBD2. The germline V gene encodes CDR1 SGHTA and CDR2 FQGTGA. After removal of 5 bases from V and 5 bases from J, the junction contained 7 bases not matched to a gene. The CDR3 loop spans 14 amino acids. The CDR3 loop is CASSLPGLANEQYF. In DNA, the CDR3 is TGTGCCAGCAGCCTACCGGGACTAGCAAACGAGCAGTACTTC.

This chain uses TRBV5-1 with TRBJ2-5, with 7 nucleotides matching TRBD2. Trimming took 0 bases from V and 2 from J; bases not matched to a gene: 7. Germline V CDR1 and CDR2: SGHRS, YFSETQ. The CDR3 spans 16 residues. CDR3 sequence: CASSLAVSGPQETQYF. For the CDR3, the DNA is TGCGCCAGCAGCTTGGCGGTTAGCGGGCCGCAAGAGACCCAGTACTTC.

V is TRBV21-1 and J is TRBJ1-3. TRBV21-1 constitutes a pseudogene. The CDR3 has 16 amino acids. Here the CDR3 reads CASSKWEGISGNTIYF. The CDR3 DNA follows: TGTGCCAGCAGCAAATGGGAGGGAATCTCTGGAAACACCATATATTTT.

CDR3 in amino acids: CASSSPRGDYGYTF. The DNA of the CDR3 is TGTGCCAGCAGCTCGCCCAGGGGGGACTATGGCTACACCTTC. This chain connects TRBV5-4 to TRBJ1-2; 7 bases line up with TRBD1. The CDR3 is 14 residues long. The junction had 5 bases not matched to a gene; V was cut back by 3 bases and J by 3 bases. Germline CDR1 SGHNT, CDR2 YYREEE (reference sequence).

This clone appeared a single time. This chain uses TRBV30 with TRBJ2-7; the match to TRBD1 covers 8 bases. Germline V gene data show CDR1 as GTSNPN and CDR2 as SVGIG (reference sequence). The CDR3 runs 16 residues. V shed 2 bases, J shed 7 bases, and the junction held 16 bases outside the gene matches. DNA of the CDR3: TGTGCCTGGAGTTCCATCCTCCGGGACAGGCCCCAGGAGCAGTACTTC. Protein sequence: CAWSSILRDRPQEQYF.

V gene TRBV28 combines with J gene TRBJ2-7; 11 positions agree with TRBD2. Per germline, CDR1 MDHEN and CDR2 SYDVKM. Germline trimming cut 1 base from V and 3 bases from J; bases unmatched to any gene: 8. The CDR3 totals 17 residues. CDR3 DNA sequence: TGTGCCAGCAGTTTATCTCCGGGACTAGCGGAACTCTACGAGCAGTACTTC. It yields the protein CASSLSPGLAELYEQYF.

The chain links TRBV19 to TRBJ1-2, with D possibly matching TRBD1 (6 bases). CDR1 LNHDA and CDR2 SQIVND come from the germline V gene (reference sequence). V lost 3 bases to trimming and J lost 2 bases, with 10 bases between them. The CDR3 totals 14 residues. The CDR3 nucleotides are TGTGCCAGTAGTATCTCTCAGGGGAACTATGGCTACACCTTC. Encoded protein: CASSISQGNYGYTF. The variable domain in full, completed from reference TRBV19 and TRBJ1-2, reads DGGITQSPKYLFRKEGQNVTLSCEQNLNHDAMYWYRQDPGQGLRLIYYSQIVNDFQKGDIAEGYSVSREKKESFPLTVTSAQKNPTAFYLCASSISQGNYGYTFGSGTRLTVV.

This chain uses TRBV25-1 with TRBJ1-1; maybe TRBD1 (5 bases). With 1 base removed from V and 0 bases from J, the gap between germline ends came to 12 bases. The CDR3 consists of 16 residues. Germline V gene data show CDR1 as MGHDK and CDR2 as SYGVNS. The CDR3, as DNA: TGTGCCAGCAGTGAATGGGGCACGGGCATGAACACTGAAGCTTTCTTT. Translating it yields CASSEWGTGMNTEAFF.

The chain recombines TRBV7-8 with TRBJ1-5; 8 nucleotides align to TRBD1. This CDR3 has 15 amino acids. Germline V gives CDR1 SGHVS, CDR2 FQNEAQ. V was clipped by 4 bases and J by 7 bases; unmatched bases: 9. Here the CDR3 DNA reads TGTGCCAGCAGCTCGAGCCGGACAGGGAACCAGCCCCAGCATTTT. Translating gives CASSSSRTGNQPQHF.

This clone was observed a handful of times. The chain employs TRBV19 and TRBJ1-1; weak D call: TRBD1 (5 bases). The CDR3 extends over 15 amino acids. The germline V gene encodes CDR1 LNHDA and CDR2 SQIVND (reference sequence). V lost 7 bases, J lost 1 base, and 16 bases lay in between. CDR3 protein: CASTSTRQTNTEAFF. CDR3 DNA sequence: TGTGCCAGTACTTCCACCCGACAGACGAACACTGAAGCTTTCTTT.

This clone was counted only a few times. Other DNA sequences of this sample code for an identical CDR3. The chain joins TRBV9 to TRBJ2-7; 9 bases agree with TRBD2. Trimming at V came to 6 bases and at J to 2 bases, leaving 6 bases not matched to a gene. The CDR3 is made up of 14 amino acids. The germline CDR1 and CDR2 sequences are SGDLS and YYNGEE. CDR3 coding DNA: TGTGCCAGCAATCCTGGCGGGAGGGCCTACGAGCAGTACTTC. Encoded protein: CASNPGGRAYEQYF. The complete variable domain, with remaining parts taken from reference TRBV9 and TRBJ2-7, reads DSGVTQTPKHLITATGQRVTLRCSPRSGDLSVYWYQQSLDQGLQFLIQYYNGEERAKGNILERFSAQQFPDLHSELNLSSLELGDSALYFCASNPGGRAYEQYFGPGTRLTVT.

The V call is TRBV19, the J call TRBJ2-6; D possibly corresponds to TRBD2 (6 bases). V was trimmed by 4 bases and J by 1 base, leaving 17 bases between them. Germline loops: CDR1 LNHDA, CDR2 SQIVND (reference sequence). This CDR3 has 18 amino acids. For the CDR3, the DNA is TGTGCCAGTAGTACCAACCGGAGGGGTGTGTCTGGGGCCAACGTCCTGACTTTC. The encoded protein is CASSTNRRGVSGANVLTF.

J is TRBJ2-2 and V is TRBV5-1; 8 bases align to TRBD1. The CDR3 consists of 15 residues. V shed 2 bases and J 5 bases; nucleotides not matched to a gene: 5. The germline V gene encodes CDR1 SGHRS and CDR2 YFSETQ. CDR3 residues: CASSLQGEVTGELFF. As DNA, the CDR3 is TGCGCCAGCAGCTTACAGGGGGAAGTTACCGGGGAGCTGTTTTTT.

This clone appeared once. The V and J genes are TRBV10-3 and TRBJ2-1; D perhaps matches TRBD2 (5 bases). Germline V CDR1 and CDR2: ENHRY, SYGVKD. Trimming cost V 6 bases and J 0 bases, with 12 bases left between them. This CDR3 has 15 amino acids. CDR3 DNA: TGTGCCATCAGCCCGACGGGAAGCTCCTACAATGAGCAGTTCTTC. Residues: CAISPTGSSYNEQFF.

This clone was observed a few times. The V call is TRBV28, the J call TRBJ1-4; no firm D call. Germline CDR1 MDHEN, CDR2 SYDVKM. The CDR3 is 14 amino acids. V lost 1 base to trimming and J lost 8 bases, with 11 bases between them. This CDR3 reads CASSLSGEQEKLFF. CDR3 bases: TGTGCCAGCAGTTTATCCGGGGAACAGGAAAAACTGTTTTTT.

This chain uses TRBV14 with TRBJ2-1, with TRBD2 identical over 8 bases. Germline CDR1 is SGHDN and CDR2 is FVKESK. The junction had 19 bases not matched to a gene; V was cut back by 3 bases and J by 9 bases. The CDR3 consists of 18 residues. The CDR3 DNA is TGTGCCAGCAGCCAGTTAGGTAGGATCGGGAGGGTGTATCGTGAGCAGTTCTTC. Its translation is CASSQLGRIGRVYREQFF.